The clone carrying this T cell receptor (beta chain) was recorded a few times. What it recognizes is unknown. The CDR3 totals 15 residues. V lost 6 bases and J lost 7, with 22 bases in between. These data are taken from a study of response to subunit inactivated influenza vaccine. TCRdb itself ran the RT-PCR reads through MiXCR, one entry per CDR3 protein. Of roughly 790,000 distinct CDR3 sequences listed, about 20% were seen once; the top ten hold roughly 10%. Study-wide results and limits: The authors put forward the suggestion that each seasonal influenza vaccination may bring in only a limited number of new T cells.

The clonotype originates from a man aged 45-65 years who received an inactivated influenza vaccine. The material was PBMCs from blood, obtained around 5 days after vaccination. The chain couples TRBV12-3 or TRBV12-4 to TRBJ2-7; D might be TRBD1 or TRBD2, each matching 5 bases. The CDR3 is CASSSFTGTGSEQYF. CDR3 DNA sequence: TGTGCCAGCAGCTCATTCACCGGGACCGGGTCTGAGCAGTACTTC.